Detailed here is one T cell receptor beta chain. The sample comes from a study of shared clonotypes between healthy human individuals. Several immunoSEQ plates held equal portions of the genomic DNA taken from each subset. Assay: immunoSEQ multiplex PCR; the TCRdb copy retains only in-frame clones and omits some. The sample has roughly 2.2 million clones, 85% to 95% seen once; the top ten hold approximately 0.39%. CDR3 length: 14 amino acids. This chain joins TRBV12-2 and TRBJ1-3. TRBV12-2 is shown as a pseudogene. Sequenced material: naive CD4+ T cells from PBMCs. Subset: CD45RA+ positively selected. This TCR derives from a man between 18 and 29 years old in good health. Some clones in this sample may be carry-over from other donors' samples. CDR3 in amino acids: CASRLAKGGNTIYF. As DNA, the CDR3 is TGTGCAAGTCGCTTAGCGAAGGGTGGAAACACCATATATTTT.